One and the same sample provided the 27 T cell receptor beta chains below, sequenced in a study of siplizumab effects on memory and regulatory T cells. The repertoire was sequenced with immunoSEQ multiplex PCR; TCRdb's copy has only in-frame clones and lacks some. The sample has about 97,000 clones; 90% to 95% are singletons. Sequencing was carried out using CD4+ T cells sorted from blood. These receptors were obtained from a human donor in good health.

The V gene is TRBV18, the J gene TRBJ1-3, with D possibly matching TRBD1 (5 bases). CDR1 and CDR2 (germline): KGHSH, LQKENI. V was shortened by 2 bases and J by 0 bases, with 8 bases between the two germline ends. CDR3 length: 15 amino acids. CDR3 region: CASSPETVSGNTIYF. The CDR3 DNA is TGTGCCAGCTCACCAGAGACAGTCTCTGGAAACACCATATATTTT.

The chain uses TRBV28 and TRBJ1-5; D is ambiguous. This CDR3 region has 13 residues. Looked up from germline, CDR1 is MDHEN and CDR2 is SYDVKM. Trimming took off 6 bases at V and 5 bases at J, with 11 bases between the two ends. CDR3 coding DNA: TGTGCCAGCAGCACGCAGAATGATCAGCCCCAGCATTTT. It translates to CASSTQNDQPQHF.

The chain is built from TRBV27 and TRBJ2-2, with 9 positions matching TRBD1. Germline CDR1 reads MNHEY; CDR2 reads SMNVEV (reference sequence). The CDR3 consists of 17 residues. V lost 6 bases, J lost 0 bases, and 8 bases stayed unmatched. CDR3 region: CASRDRGLGANTGELFF. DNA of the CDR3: TGTGCCAGCAGGGACAGGGGTTTGGGCGCGAACACCGGGGAGCTGTTTTTT.

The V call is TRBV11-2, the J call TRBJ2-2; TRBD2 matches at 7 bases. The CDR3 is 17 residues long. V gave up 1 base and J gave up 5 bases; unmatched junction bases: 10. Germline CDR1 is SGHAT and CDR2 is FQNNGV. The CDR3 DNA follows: TGTGCCAGCAGCTTAGGGGGACTATCATTTCTTACCGGGGAGCTGTTTTTT. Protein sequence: CASSLGGLSFLTGELFF.

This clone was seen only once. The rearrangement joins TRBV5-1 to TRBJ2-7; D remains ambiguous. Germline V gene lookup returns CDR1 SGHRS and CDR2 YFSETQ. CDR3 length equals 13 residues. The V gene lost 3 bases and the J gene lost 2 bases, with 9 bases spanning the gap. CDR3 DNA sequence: TGCGCCAGCAGCTACCTTGGAACCTACGAGCAGTACTTC. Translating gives CASSYLGTYEQYF.

The CDR3 loop is CASRKLATNEKLFF. The CDR3 nucleotides read TGTGCCAGCAGGAAACTAGCAACTAATGAAAAACTGTTTTTT. The V and J genes are TRBV28 and TRBJ1-4; no definite D call. Trimming stripped 6 bases from V and 0 bases from J, with 8 bases between. The CDR3 contains 14 residues. Germline-derived CDR1 and CDR2 are MDHEN and SYDVKM.

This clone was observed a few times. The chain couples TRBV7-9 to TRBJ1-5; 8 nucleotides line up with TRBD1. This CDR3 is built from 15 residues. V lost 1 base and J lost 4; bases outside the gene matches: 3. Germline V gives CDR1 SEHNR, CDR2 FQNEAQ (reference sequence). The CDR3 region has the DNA TGTGCCAGCAGCTTAGGGACAGGGCAAAATCAGCCCCAGCATTTT. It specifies CASSLGTGQNQPQHF.

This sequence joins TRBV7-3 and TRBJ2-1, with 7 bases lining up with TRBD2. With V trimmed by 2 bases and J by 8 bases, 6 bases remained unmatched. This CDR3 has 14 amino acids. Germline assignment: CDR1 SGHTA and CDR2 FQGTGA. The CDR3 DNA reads TGTGCCAGCAGCTTAGGGACTACTAGTGATGAGCAGTTCTTC. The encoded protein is CASSLGTTSDEQFF.

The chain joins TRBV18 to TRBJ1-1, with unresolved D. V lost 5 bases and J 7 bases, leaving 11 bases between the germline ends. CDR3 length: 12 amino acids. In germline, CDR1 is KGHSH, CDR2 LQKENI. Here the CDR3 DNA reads TGTGCCAGCTCAATTGTTCGGGGTGAAGCTTTCTTT. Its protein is CASSIVRGEAFF.

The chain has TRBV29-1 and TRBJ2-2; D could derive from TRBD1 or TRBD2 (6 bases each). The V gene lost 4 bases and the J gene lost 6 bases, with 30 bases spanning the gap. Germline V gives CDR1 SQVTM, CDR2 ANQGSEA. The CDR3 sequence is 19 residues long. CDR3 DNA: TGCAGCGTTGCCTTCCGAACAGGGAGAGGCGGGATTGGGTCCGGGGAGCTGTTTTTT. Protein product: CSVAFRTGRGGIGSGELFF.

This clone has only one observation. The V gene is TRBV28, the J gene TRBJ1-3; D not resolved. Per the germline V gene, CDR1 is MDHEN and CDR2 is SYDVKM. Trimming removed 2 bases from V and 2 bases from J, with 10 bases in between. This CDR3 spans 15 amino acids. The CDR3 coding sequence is TGTGCCAGCAGTTTACAGACGATGGCTGGAAACACCATATATTTT. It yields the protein CASSLQTMAGNTIYF.

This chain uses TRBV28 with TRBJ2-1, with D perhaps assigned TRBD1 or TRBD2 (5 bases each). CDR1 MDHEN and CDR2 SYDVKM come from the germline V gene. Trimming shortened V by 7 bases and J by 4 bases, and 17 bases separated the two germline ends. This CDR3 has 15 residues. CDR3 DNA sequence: TGTGCCAGCACGACCTTGGGGACCGAATACAATGAGCAGTTCTTC. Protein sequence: CASTTLGTEYNEQFF.

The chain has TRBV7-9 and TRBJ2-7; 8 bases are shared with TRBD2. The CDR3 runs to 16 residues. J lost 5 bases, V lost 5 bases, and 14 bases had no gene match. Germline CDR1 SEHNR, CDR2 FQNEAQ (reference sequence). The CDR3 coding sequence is TGTGCCAGCAGCCGCCTGAGTGGGCTAGCGGGCGACGAGCAGTACTTC. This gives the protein CASSRLSGLAGDEQYF.

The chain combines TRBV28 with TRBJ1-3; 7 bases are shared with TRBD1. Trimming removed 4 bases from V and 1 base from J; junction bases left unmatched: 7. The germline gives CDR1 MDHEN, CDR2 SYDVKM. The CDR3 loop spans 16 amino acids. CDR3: CASSWQKTGSGNTIYF. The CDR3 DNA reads TGTGCCAGCAGTTGGCAGAAGACAGGGTCTGGAAACACCATATATTTT. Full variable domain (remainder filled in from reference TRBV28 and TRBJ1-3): DVKVTQSSRYLVKRTGEKVFLECVQDMDHENMFWYRQDPGLGLRLIYFSYDVKMKEKGDIPEGYSVSREKKERFSLILESASTNQTSMYLCASSWQKTGSGNTIYFGEGSWLTVV.

In DNA form, the CDR3 reads TGTGCCAGCAGCTCTCATCCCGGGACAGGCGGCGGCTACACCTTC. Protein product: CASSSHPGTGGGYTF. The V call is TRBV7-9, the J call TRBJ1-2; 8 positions match TRBD1. The germline V gene has CDR1 SEHNR and CDR2 FQNEAQ (reference sequence). The CDR3 spans 15 residues. The trim removed 4 bases at V and 8 bases at J, leaving 12 bases unmatched.

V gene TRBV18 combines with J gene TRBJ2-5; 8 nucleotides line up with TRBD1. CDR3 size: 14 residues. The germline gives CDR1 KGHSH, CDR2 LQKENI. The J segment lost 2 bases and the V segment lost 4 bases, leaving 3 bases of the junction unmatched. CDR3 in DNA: TGTGCCAGCTCACGAACAGGGGGACAAGAGACCCAGTACTTC. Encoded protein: CASSRTGGQETQYF.

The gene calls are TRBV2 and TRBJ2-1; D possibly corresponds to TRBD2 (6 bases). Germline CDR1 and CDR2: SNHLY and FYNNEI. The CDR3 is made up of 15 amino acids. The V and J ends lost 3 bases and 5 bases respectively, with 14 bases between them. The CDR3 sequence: CASSERYGGNNEQFF. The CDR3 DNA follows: TGTGCCAGCAGTGAGAGGTACGGAGGGAACAATGAGCAGTTCTTC. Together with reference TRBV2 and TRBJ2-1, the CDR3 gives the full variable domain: EPEVTQTPSHQVTQMGQEVILRCVPISNHLYFYWYRQILGQKVEFLVSFYNNEISEKSEIFDDQFSVERPDGSNFTLKIRSTKLEDSAMYFCASSERYGGNNEQFFGPGTRLTVL.

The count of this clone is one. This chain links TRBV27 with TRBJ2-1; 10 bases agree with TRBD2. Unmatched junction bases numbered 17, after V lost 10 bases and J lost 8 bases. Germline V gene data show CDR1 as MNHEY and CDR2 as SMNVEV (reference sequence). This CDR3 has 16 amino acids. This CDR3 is CATRRSSGRVFYEQFF. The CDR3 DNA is TGTGCCACCCGAAGGTCTAGCGGGAGAGTTTTCTATGAGCAGTTCTTC.

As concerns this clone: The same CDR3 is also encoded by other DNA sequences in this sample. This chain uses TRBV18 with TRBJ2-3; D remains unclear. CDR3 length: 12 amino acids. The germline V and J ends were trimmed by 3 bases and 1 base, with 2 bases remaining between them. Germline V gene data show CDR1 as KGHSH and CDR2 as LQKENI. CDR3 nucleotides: TGTGCCAGCTCACCGGGCACAGATACGCAGTATTTT. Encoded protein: CASSPGTDTQYF.

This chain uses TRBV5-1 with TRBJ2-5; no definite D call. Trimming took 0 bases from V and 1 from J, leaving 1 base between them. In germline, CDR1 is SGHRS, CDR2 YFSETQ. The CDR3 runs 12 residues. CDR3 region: CASSLVQETQYF. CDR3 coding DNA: TGCGCCAGCAGCTTGGTCCAAGAGACCCAGTACTTC.

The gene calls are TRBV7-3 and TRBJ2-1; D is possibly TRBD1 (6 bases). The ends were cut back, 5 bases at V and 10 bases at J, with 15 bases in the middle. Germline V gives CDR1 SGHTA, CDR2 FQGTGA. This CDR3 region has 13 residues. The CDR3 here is CASSPNRVEEQFF. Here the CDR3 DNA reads TGTGCCAGCAGCCCGAACAGGGTAGAGGAGCAGTTCTTC.

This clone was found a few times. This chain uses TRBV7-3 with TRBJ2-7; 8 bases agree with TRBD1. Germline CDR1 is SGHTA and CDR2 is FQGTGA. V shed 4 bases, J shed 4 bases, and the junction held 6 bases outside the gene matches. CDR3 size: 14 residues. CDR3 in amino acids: CASSSGQGTYEQYF. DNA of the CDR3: TGTGCCAGCAGCTCCGGACAGGGAACATACGAGCAGTACTTC.

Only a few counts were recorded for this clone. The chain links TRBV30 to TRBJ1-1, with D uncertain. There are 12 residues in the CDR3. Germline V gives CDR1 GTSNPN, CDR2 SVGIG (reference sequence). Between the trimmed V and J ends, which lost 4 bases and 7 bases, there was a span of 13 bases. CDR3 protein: CAWKGSVGEAFF. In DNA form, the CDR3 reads TGTGCCTGGAAGGGTTCAGTAGGTGAAGCTTTCTTT.

CDR3 in amino acids: CASSEAPGGGKFF. DNA for the CDR3: TGTGCCAGCAGTGAAGCGCCTGGGGGCGGGAAGTTCTTC. J is TRBJ2-1 and V is TRBV6-1; D might be TRBD1 or TRBD2, each matching 6 bases. Trimming removed 0 bases from V and 14 bases from J, with 14 bases in between. This CDR3 comprises 13 residues. Germline V lookup: CDR1 MNHNS, CDR2 SASEGT.

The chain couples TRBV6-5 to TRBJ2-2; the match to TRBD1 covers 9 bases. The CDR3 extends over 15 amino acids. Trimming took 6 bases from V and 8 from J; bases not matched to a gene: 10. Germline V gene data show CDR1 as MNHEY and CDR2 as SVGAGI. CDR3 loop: CASRYRGQVEGELFF. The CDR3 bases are TGTGCCAGCAGGTACAGGGGGCAGGTGGAAGGGGAGCTGTTTTTT.

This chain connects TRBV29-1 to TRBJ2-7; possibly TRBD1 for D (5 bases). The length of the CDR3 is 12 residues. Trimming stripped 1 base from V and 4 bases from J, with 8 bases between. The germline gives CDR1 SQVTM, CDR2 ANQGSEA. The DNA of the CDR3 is TGCAGCGTTGAAGGGACAACATACGAGCAGTACTTC. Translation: CSVEGTTYEQYF.

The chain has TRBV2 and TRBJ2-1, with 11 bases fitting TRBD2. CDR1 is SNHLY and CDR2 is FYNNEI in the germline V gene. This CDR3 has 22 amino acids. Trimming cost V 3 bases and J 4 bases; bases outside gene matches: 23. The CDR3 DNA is TGTGCCAGCAGTGATTTCATAGTCTATGGGACTAGCGGCCTAATACCTTACAATGAGCAGTTCTTC. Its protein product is CASSDFIVYGTSGLIPYNEQFF.